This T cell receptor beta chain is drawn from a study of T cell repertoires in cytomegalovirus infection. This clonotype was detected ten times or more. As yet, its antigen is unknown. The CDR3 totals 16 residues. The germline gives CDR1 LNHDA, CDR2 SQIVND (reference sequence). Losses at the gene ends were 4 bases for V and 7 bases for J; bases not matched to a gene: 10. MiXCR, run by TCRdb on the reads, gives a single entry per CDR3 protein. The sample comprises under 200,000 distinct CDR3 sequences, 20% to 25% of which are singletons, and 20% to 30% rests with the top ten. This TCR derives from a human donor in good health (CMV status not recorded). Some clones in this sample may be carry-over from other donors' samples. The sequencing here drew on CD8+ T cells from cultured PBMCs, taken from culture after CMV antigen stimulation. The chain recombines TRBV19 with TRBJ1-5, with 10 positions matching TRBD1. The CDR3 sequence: CASSTLRQGASQPQHF. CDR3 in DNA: TGTGCCAGTAGTACCCTTCGACAGGGGGCTAGCCAGCCCCAGCATTTT.